This paragraph reports one T cell receptor (beta chain). What it binds is unknown. CDR1 and CDR2 (germline): MNHEY, SVGAGI. The ends lost 6 bases at V and 5 bases at J; junction bases unmatched: 5. CDR3 size: 15 residues. The data originate from a study of cytomegalovirus exposure and HLA in healthy donors. Study results and limitations: Most TCR sequences were rare, but some public TCRs occurred in many donors.

Sequenced by immunoSEQ multiplex PCR; TCRdb stores in-frame clones only, minus some. The sample lists 110,000 to 150,000 clones; 80% to 90% were seen once. The chain carries TRBV6-5 and TRBJ1-6, with 9 bases lining up with TRBD1. Material for sequencing was PBMCs. This TCR came from a woman aged 25 to 39 in good health and CMV-seronegative. Here the CDR3 DNA reads TGTGCCAGCAGCATTACAGGGGGCGATAATTCACCCCTCCACTTT. Its protein product is CASSITGGDNSPLHF.